The 7 T cell receptor beta chains below all came from one sample that was sequenced in a study of Ad26.COV2.S vaccination and SARS-CoV-2 variants. Clones were sequenced by immunoSEQ multiplex PCR, and TCRdb holds only the in-frame ones, with some missing. The top ten clones hold approximately 1.5% of a sample with about 680,000 clones, roughly 90% of them seen once. Treatment: over 15 received Ad26.COV2.S at low or high dose, single or two shots; several received placebo; per-sample allocation not given. The investigators took samples on day 63 after the first vaccine or placebo injection. Sample: peripheral blood, taken in a trial of Ad26.COV2.S vaccine versus placebo. Receptors originate from a person aged 18-65 years who received the Ad26.COV2.S COVID-19 vaccine or a placebo.

V usage is TRBV11-3 and J usage is TRBJ2-2, with D uncertain. The CDR3 is 14 amino acids. The germline gives CDR1 SGHNT, CDR2 YENEEA. V lost 5 bases and J lost 1, with 8 bases in between. DNA for the CDR3: TGTGCCAGCAGCCTTGACAAGAACACCGGGGAGCTGTTTTTT. As protein: CASSLDKNTGELFF.

V gene TRBV7-3 combines with J gene TRBJ2-5, with a tentative D call TRBD1 (6 bases). CDR1 and CDR2 from the germline V gene are SGHTA and FQGTGA. The CDR3 has 13 amino acids. Between the trimmed V and J ends, which lost 8 bases and 5 bases, there was a span of 15 bases. CDR3 in DNA: TGTGCCAGCGGCCCGGGAAGGGGGGAGACCCAGTACTTC. It is translated as CASGPGRGETQYF.

The chain uses TRBV6-2 or TRBV6-3 and TRBJ1-2, with D unclear. The CDR3 has 13 residues. Trimming pared 6 bases from V and 2 bases from J, leaving 10 bases between. The germline gives CDR1 MNHEY, CDR2 SVGEGT. The CDR3 coding sequence is TGTGCCAGCAGCTTTGGTGTAAACTATGGCTACACCTTC. This translates into CASSFGVNYGYTF.

The chain recombines TRBV5-6 with TRBJ1-2; D remains unclear. CDR1 and CDR2 (germline): SGHDT, YYEEEE. The V end was cut by 0 bases, the J end by 4 bases, with 10 bases between. The CDR3 runs 14 residues. The CDR3 region has the DNA TGTGCCAGCAGCTTGGGTAGGAACTTCTATGGCTACACCTTC. It yields the protein CASSLGRNFYGYTF.

Comments on this clone: This same CDR3 is encoded by further DNA sequences in the sample. This chain links TRBV7-8 with TRBJ2-2, with TRBD1 matching over 7 bases. Germline V gives CDR1 SGHVS, CDR2 FQNEAQ. The CDR3 contains 15 residues. Trimming took 2 bases from V and 0 from J; bases not matched to a gene: 0. Written as DNA, the CDR3 is TGTGCCAGCAGCTTACAGGGGGCGAACACCGGGGAGCTGTTTTTT. Translating gives CASSLQGANTGELFF.

The J gene is TRBJ2-3, the V gene TRBV4-2; the D gene is possibly TRBD2 (6 bases). This CDR3 comprises 16 residues. V lost 4 bases and J 2 bases, leaving 16 bases between the germline ends. Looked up from germline, CDR1 is LGHNA and CDR2 is YNFKEQ. For the CDR3, the DNA is TGTGCCAGCAGCCTCAACGGGGGAATAACCACAGATACGCAGTATTTT. Protein product: CASSLNGGITTDTQYF.

V and J are TRBV5-1 and TRBJ2-3; TRBD2 matches 16 bases. Germline V gene lookup returns CDR1 SGHRS and CDR2 YFSETQ. J was trimmed by 7 bases and V by 4 bases; bases with no gene match: 9. CDR3 size: 17 residues. The DNA of the CDR3 is TGCGCCAGCAGCCGGGAGGGACTAGCGGGGGGGCTGTATACGCAGTATTTT. This encodes CASSREGLAGGLYTQYF.